This section outlines one T cell receptor (beta chain) sequence together with its context. The antigen is undetermined. The junction does not match germline at one end; this may be a read error. The CDR3 has 12 amino acids. Looked up from germline, CDR1 is GTSNPN and CDR2 is SVGIG (reference sequence). In the PCR, 60 Vbeta and 13 Jbeta primers were used. TCRdb keeps only in-frame clones here, not all; method: immunoSEQ multiplex PCR. This table holds 150,000 to 200,000 clones, roughly 70% found once. This sample was included in a study of cytomegalovirus exposure and HLA in healthy donors. Study conclusions and caveats: Reports credit the classifier with highly specific, highly sensitive diagnosis of cytomegalovirus status. Roughly uniform sequencing depth across donors was assumed, possibly incorrectly. In vitro assays verified that a few CMV-associated chains recognized CMV antigens specifically. With DRB1 most and HLA-C fewest, TCR association rates differed between HLA loci in a later analysis.

The sequencing input was PBMCs. The TCR comes from a male donor in good health and CMV-seronegative. The chain couples TRBV30 to TRBJ2-3; D uncertain. The chain's CDR3 is CAWSPSIDTQYF. The CDR3 DNA is TGTGCCTGGAGCCCGAGCATAGATACGCAGTATTTT.